This TCR beta chain stems from a study of T cell responses to AZD1222 COVID-19 vaccine. V was pared by 1 base and J by 6 bases, with 12 bases between. CDR1 MNHNS and CDR2 SASEGT come from the germline V gene. The CDR3 contains 15 residues. This table comes from immunoSEQ multiplex PCR, and its TCRdb copy is limited to in-frame clones, with some not included. The data contain 130,000 or so clones, 92% of them singletons. This receptor was taken from an adult in good health. J is TRBJ1-4 and V is TRBV6-1, with a possible D match to TRBD1 (5 bases). The sample was peripheral blood, taken on day 0 of AZD1222 vaccination. The CDR3 DNA reads TGTGCCAGCAGTGAAGTAGAGGGGCGGGATGAAAAACTGTTTTTT. This codes for CASSEVEGRDEKLFF.